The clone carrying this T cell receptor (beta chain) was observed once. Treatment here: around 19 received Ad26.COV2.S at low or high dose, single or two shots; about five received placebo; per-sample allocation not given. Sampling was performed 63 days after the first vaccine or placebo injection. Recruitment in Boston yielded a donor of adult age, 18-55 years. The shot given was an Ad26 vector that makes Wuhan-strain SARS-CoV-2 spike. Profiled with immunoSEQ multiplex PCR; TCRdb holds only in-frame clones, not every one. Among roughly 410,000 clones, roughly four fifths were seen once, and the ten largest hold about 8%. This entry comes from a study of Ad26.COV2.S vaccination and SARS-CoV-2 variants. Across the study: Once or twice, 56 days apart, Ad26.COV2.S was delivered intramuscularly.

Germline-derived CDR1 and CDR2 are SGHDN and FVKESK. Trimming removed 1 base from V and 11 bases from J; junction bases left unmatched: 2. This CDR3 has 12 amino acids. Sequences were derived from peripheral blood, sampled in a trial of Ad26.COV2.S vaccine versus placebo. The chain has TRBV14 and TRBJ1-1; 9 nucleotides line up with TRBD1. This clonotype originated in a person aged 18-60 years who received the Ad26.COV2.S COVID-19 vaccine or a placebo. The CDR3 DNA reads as TGTGCCAGCAGCCAAGCTGGACAGGGGGCTTTCTTT. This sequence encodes CASSQAGQGAFF.